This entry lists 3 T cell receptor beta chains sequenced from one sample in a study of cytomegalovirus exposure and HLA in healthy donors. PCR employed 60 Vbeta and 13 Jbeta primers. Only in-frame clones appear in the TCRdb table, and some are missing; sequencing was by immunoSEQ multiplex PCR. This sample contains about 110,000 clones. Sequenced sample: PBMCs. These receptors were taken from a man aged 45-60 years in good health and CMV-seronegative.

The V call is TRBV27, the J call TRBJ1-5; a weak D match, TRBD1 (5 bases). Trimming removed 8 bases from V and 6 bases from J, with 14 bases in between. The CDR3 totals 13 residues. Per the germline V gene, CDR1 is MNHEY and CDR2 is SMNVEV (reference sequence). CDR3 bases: TGTGCCAGCTCGCTTTGGGGGGGTCAGCCCCAGCATTTT. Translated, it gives CASSLWGGQPQHF.

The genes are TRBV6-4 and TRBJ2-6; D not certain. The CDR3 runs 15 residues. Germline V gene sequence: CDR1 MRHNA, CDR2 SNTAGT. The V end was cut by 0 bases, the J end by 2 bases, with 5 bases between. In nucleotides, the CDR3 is TGTGCCAGCAGTGACTCTCGGGCTGGGGCCAACGTCCTGACTTTC. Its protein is CASSDSRAGANVLTF.

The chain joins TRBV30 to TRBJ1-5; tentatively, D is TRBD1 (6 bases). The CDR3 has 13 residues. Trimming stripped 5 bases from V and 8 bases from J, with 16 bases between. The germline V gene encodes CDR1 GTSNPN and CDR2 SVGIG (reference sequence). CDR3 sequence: CAWDDRFGKPQHF. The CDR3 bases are TGTGCCTGGGACGACAGGTTCGGGAAGCCCCAGCATTTT.